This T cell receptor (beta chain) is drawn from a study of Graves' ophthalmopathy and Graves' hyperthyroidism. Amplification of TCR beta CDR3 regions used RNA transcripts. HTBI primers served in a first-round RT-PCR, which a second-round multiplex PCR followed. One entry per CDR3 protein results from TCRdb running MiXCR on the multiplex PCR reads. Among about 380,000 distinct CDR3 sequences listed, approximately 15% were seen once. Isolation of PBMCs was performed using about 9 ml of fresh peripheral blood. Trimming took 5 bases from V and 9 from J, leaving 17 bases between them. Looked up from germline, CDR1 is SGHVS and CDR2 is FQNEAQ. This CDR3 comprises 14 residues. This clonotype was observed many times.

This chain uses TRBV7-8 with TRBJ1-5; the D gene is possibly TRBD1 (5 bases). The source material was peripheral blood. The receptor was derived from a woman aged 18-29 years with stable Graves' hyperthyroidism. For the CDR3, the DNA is TGTGCCAGCAGCCGAGGGGTGGGAGCCTGGCCCCAGCATTTT. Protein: CASSRGVGAWPQHF. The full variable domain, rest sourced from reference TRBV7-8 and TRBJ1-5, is GAGVSQSPRYKVAKRGQDVALRCDPISGHVSLFWYQQALGQGPEFLTYFQNEAQLDKSGLPSDRFFAERPEGSVSTLKIQRTQQEDSAVYLCASSRGVGAWPQHFGDGTRLSIL.